This T cell receptor beta chain was recovered during a study of blood T cell repertoires in COVID-19. Across the study: Both acute and convalescent COVID-19 samples were obtained from the United States, Italy and Spain. PBMCs, B-cell-depleted T cells, or T cells provided the cDNA or gDNA that made up the material.

The CDR3 totals 14 residues. Trimming stripped 3 bases from V and 2 bases from J, with 11 bases between. In germline, CDR1 is MNHEY, CDR2 SMNVEV (reference sequence). TCRdb's copy holds only in-frame clones and misses some; the assay was immunoSEQ multiplex PCR. The sample holds about 88,000 clones, about 90% seen once. What was sequenced was peripheral blood. The clonotype comes from a male donor with acute or convalescent COVID-19. The rearrangement joins TRBV27 to TRBJ2-7, with D maybe TRBD1 (6 bases). Here the CDR3 DNA reads TGTGCCAGCAGTTTTAAACAGGGACCCTACGAGCAGTACTTC. It translates to CASSFKQGPYEQYF.